These 7 T cell receptor beta chains originate from one sample sequenced in a study of Graves' ophthalmopathy and Graves' hyperthyroidism (dated by TCRdb to the late 2010s). The instrument was an Illumina HiSeq 2000. TCR beta CDR3 regions were amplified from RNA transcripts for repertoire sequencing. The first round was an RT-PCR using HTBI primers with the Qiagen OneStep RT-PCR kit, and this first round was followed by a second-round multiplex PCR, then size selection and purification. TCRdb passed the public sequencing reads through fastp at Q25 and MiXCR, retaining productive beta sequences. Each entry is one CDR3 protein sequence, shown with its most common DNA and genes. This sample has roughly 480,000 distinct CDR3 sequences in its table, and over 13% of those were observed once. The top ten hold about a tenth of the sample. The sequencing input was blood. Receptors were obtained from a woman aged 25-40 years with Graves' ophthalmopathy. Donor details come from another sample of the same person, matched by shared clones.

The chain recombines TRBV11-1 with TRBJ2-7, with no clear D. The CDR3 consists of 17 residues. V dropped 0 bases and J dropped 6 bases, with 21 bases sitting between them. In germline, CDR1 is SGHAT, CDR2 FQDESV (reference sequence). The chain's CDR3 is CASSLAGVGQVSLEQYF. The CDR3 DNA sequence: TGTGCCAGCAGCTTAGCTGGTGTGGGCCAGGTATCTCTCGAGCAGTACTTC.

The table lists this clonotype with a few counts. Written as DNA, the CDR3 is TGTGCCAGTAGTACGGGTGCTACCGGGGAGCTGTTTTTT. It encodes CASSTGATGELFF. This rearrangement joins TRBV19 to TRBJ2-2, with no clear D. V gave up 4 bases and J gave up 5 bases, with 8 bases separating them. Germline loops: CDR1 LNHDA, CDR2 SQIVND (reference sequence). The CDR3 is made up of 13 amino acids.

At least ten counts were recorded for this clonotype. The chain combines TRBV6-2 or TRBV6-3 with TRBJ1-1; D is unresolved. V was cut by 6 bases and J by 12 bases, with 14 bases left in between. CDR1 and CDR2 (germline): MNHEY, SVGEGT. The CDR3 consists of 11 residues. In nucleotides, the CDR3 is TGTGCCAGCAGCCGGGGAGCCGAGACTTTCTTT. Protein: CASSRGAETFF.

Comments on this clonotype: A read error is possible here, since a much larger clone lies one base away. This chain connects TRBV24-1 to TRBJ2-2; 8 bases are a match to TRBD1. Germline V gene data show CDR1 as KGHDR and CDR2 as SFDVKD. The CDR3 runs to 13 residues. As DNA, the CDR3 is TGTGCCACGGACGACAGGGGCACCGGGGAGCTGTTGTTT. Protein product: CATDDRGTGELLF.

This clonotype has more than one count but fewer than ten. An end of the junction does not agree with germline; a read error may underlie this. V usage is TRBV5-1 and J usage is TRBJ2-4; 7 bases agree with TRBD1. Germline CDR1 SGHRS, CDR2 YFSETQ. The CDR3 covers 15 residues. CDR3 region: CASSPGTAAKNIKYF. The CDR3 nucleotides are TGCGCCAGCAGCCCTGGGACAGCGGCCAAAAACATTAAGTACTTC.

This clonotype appeared many times. This chain joins TRBV19 and TRBJ2-7; perhaps TRBD1 as D (7 bases). Germline loops: CDR1 LNHDA, CDR2 SQIVND (reference sequence). There are 12 residues in the CDR3. V was trimmed by 4 bases and J by 6 bases, leaving 10 bases between them. CDR3 DNA sequence: TGTGCCAGTAGTACGCGGGACAGCGAGCAGTACTTC. The encoded protein is CASSTRDSEQYF.

This clonotype showed up many times. The chain employs TRBV11-2 and TRBJ2-7, with D perhaps TRBD1 (6 bases). There are 15 residues in the CDR3. V gave up 6 bases and J gave up 5 bases, with 20 bases separating them. Germline V lookup: CDR1 SGHAT, CDR2 FQNNGV. CDR3 residues: CASRYIGQSFDEQYF. DNA for the CDR3: TGTGCCAGCAGGTACATTGGACAGAGCTTCGACGAGCAGTACTTC.